Below are 11 T cell receptor beta chains sequenced from a single sample in a study of blood T cell repertoires in COVID-19. Assay: immunoSEQ multiplex PCR; the TCRdb copy retains only in-frame clones and omits some. The sample lists around 150,000 clones, approximately 86% occurring once. Sample: peripheral blood. The source of these receptors is a man between 70 and 80 years old with acute or convalescent COVID-19.

The V gene is TRBV6-2 or TRBV6-3, the J gene TRBJ2-1, with TRBD2 identical over 8 bases. Trimming at V came to 4 bases and at J to 10 bases, leaving 9 bases not matched to a gene. The CDR3 is 14 residues long. Looked up from germline, CDR1 is MNHEY and CDR2 is SVGEGT. The CDR3 nucleotides are TGTGCCAGCAGTTGGTCAGCGGGAGTTGTAGAGCAGTTCTTC. Translating it yields CASSWSAGVVEQFF.

The chain couples TRBV5-1 to TRBJ2-1; no definite D call. V was pared by 0 bases and J by 0 bases, with 4 bases between. This CDR3 is 14 amino acids long. Per germline, CDR1 SGHRS and CDR2 YFSETQ. CDR3 in DNA: TGCGCCAGCAGCTTGGCTAGCTCCTACAATGAGCAGTTCTTC. Its protein product is CASSLASSYNEQFF.

V gene TRBV7-6 combines with J gene TRBJ2-1, with TRBD2 matching 7 bases. CDR1 and CDR2 (germline): SGHVS, FNYEAQ. V shed 1 base and J 3 bases; nucleotides not matched to a gene: 9. The CDR3 extends over 17 amino acids. The CDR3 loop reads CASSLGSGQRGYNEQFF. The DNA for the CDR3 is TGTGCCAGCAGCTTAGGATCGGGCCAGCGGGGCTACAATGAGCAGTTCTTC.

The chain recombines TRBV3-1 (or the pseudogene TRBV3-2) with TRBJ2-7; possible D gene TRBD2, 6 bases. The CDR3 runs to 13 residues. The germline gives CDR1 LGHDT, CDR2 YNNKEL (reference sequence). Trimming removed 5 bases from V and 0 bases from J, with 8 bases in between. In DNA, the CDR3 is TGTGCCAGCAGCTCTAGCGACTCCTACGAGCAGTACTTC. The encoded protein is CASSSSDSYEQYF.

The chain links TRBV6-2 or TRBV6-3 to TRBJ1-1; 8 bases match TRBD1. The CDR3 is 15 amino acids. Trimming took 6 bases from V and 4 from J; bases not matched to a gene: 10. Germline V gene lookup returns CDR1 MNHEY and CDR2 SVGEGT. CDR3 sequence (DNA): TGTGCCAGCAGCCTACAGGGGGGTACGGGCACTGAAGCTTTCTTT. The encoded protein is CASSLQGGTGTEAFF.

The CDR3 DNA follows: TGTGCCAGCAGCCTGACTGGTACGATCGAGCAGTACTTC. It encodes CASSLTGTIEQYF. This sequence joins TRBV12-3 or TRBV12-4 and TRBJ2-7; no clear D gene. V lost 6 bases to trimming and J lost 6 bases, with 15 bases between them. The CDR3 loop spans 13 amino acids.

The chain combines TRBV7-2 with TRBJ2-3; 9 positions match TRBD2. This CDR3 has 15 residues. The junction had 3 bases not matched to a gene; V was cut back by 1 base and J by 4 bases. CDR1 and CDR2 (germline): SGHTA, FQGNSA. The chain's CDR3 is CASSLDAGGPDTQYF. The CDR3 region has the DNA TGTGCCAGCAGCTTAGATGCGGGAGGGCCAGATACGCAGTATTTT.

The chain employs TRBV19 and TRBJ1-5, with 8 positions matching TRBD1. Germline V gene data show CDR1 as LNHDA and CDR2 as SQIVND (reference sequence). The CDR3 spans 16 residues. J lost 1 base, V lost 3 bases, and 5 bases had no gene match. The CDR3, as DNA: TGTGCCAGTAGTATTCAGGGGGCGATGAGCAATCAGCCCCAGCATTTT. This gives the protein CASSIQGAMSNQPQHF.

V gene TRBV28 combines with J gene TRBJ1-1, with 7 bases aligning to TRBD1. CDR1 and CDR2 (germline): MDHEN, SYDVKM. V was pared by 6 bases and J by 1 base, with 8 bases of the junction left unmatched. CDR3 length equals 15 residues. CDR3 amino acids: CASRRGTVGNTEAFF. CDR3 in DNA: TGTGCCAGCAGAAGGGGGACAGTAGGGAACACTGAAGCTTTCTTT.

The genes are TRBV6-6 and TRBJ2-2, with 11 bases that match TRBD1. Germline CDR1 reads MNHNY; CDR2 reads SVGAGI (reference sequence). Trimming cost V 10 bases and J 4 bases; bases outside gene matches: 5. The CDR3 sequence is 14 residues long. The CDR3 region is CATTGTGGTGELFF. DNA for the CDR3: TGTGCCACCACCGGGACAGGGGGCACCGGGGAGCTGTTTTTT.

The J gene is TRBJ2-5, the V gene TRBV27; 8 nucleotides agree with TRBD2. The V gene's germline CDR1 is MNHEY and CDR2 SMNVEV (reference sequence). This CDR3 contains 15 residues. Germline trimming cut 6 bases from V and 4 bases from J; bases unmatched to any gene: 10. The CDR3 nucleotides read TGTGCCAGCAGCCCATCGCGGGGGGCTGGAGAGACCCAGTACTTC. Encoded protein: CASSPSRGAGETQYF.